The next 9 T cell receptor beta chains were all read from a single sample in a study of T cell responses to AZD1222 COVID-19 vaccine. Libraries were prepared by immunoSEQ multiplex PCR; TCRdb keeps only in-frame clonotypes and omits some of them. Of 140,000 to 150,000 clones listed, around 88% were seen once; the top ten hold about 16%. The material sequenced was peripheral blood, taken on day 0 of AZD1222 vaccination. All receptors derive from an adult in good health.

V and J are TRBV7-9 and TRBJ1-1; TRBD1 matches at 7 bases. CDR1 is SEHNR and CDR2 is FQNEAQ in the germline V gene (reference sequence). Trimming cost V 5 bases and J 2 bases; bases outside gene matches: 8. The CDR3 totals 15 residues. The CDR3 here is CASSPTGAVNTEAFF. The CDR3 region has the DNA TGTGCCAGCAGCCCTACAGGGGCGGTTAACACTGAAGCTTTCTTT.

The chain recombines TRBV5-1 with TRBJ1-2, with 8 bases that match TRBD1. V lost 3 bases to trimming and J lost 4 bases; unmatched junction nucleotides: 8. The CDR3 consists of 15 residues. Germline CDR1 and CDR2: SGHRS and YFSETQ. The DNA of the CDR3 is TGCGCCAGCAGCTCGGGACAGGAAGGTATCTATGGCTACACCTTC. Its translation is CASSSGQEGIYGYTF.

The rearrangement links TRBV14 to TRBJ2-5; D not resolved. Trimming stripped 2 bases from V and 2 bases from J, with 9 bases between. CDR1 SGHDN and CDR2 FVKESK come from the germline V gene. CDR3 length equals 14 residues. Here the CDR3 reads CASSQSVKQETQYF. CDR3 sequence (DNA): TGTGCCAGCAGCCAATCGGTTAAGCAAGAGACCCAGTACTTC. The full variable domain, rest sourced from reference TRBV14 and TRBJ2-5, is EAGVTQFPSHSVIEKGQTVTLRCDPISGHDNLYWYRRVMGKEIKFLLHFVKESKQDESGMPNNRFLAERTGGTYSTLKVQPAELEDSGVYFCASSQSVKQETQYFGPGTRLLVL.

The CDR3 nucleotides read TGTGCCAGCAGCGGTCCCGGGACAGGGCAAGAGACCCAGTACTTC. Its translation is CASSGPGTGQETQYF. The V gene is TRBV6-5, the J gene TRBJ2-5; the match to TRBD1 covers 9 bases. The V and J ends lost 6 bases and 2 bases, in that order; junction bases with no gene match: 7. Germline V CDR1 and CDR2: MNHEY, SVGAGI. The CDR3 is 15 residues long.

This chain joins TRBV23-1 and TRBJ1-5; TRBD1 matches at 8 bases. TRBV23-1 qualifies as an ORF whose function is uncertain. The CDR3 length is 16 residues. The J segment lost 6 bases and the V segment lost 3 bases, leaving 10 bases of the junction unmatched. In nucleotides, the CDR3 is TGCGCCAGCAGTCATATTGGCAGGGGGCGAACTCAGCCCCAGCATTTT. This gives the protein CASSHIGRGRTQPQHF.

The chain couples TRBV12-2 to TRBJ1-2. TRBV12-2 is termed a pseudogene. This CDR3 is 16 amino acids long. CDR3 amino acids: CASRPPRGGFNYGYTF. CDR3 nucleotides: TGTGCAAGTCGCCCACCTAGGGGGGGCTTTAACTATGGCTACACCTTC.

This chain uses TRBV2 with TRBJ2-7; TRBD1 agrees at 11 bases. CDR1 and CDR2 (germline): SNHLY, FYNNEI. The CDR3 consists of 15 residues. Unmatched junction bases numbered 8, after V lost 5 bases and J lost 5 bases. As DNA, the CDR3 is TGTGCCAGCAGTTCTCCCCCGGGACAGGGGGACGAGCAGTACTTC. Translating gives CASSSPPGQGDEQYF. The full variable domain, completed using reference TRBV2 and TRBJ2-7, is EPEVTQTPSHQVTQMGQEVILRCVPISNHLYFYWYRQILGQKVEFLVSFYNNEISEKSEIFDDQFSVERPDGSNFTLKIRSTKLEDSAMYFCASSSPPGQGDEQYFGPGTRLTVT.

The CDR3 coding sequence is TGTGCCAGCAGGGACCCATCTAGCACAGATACGCAGTATTTT. As protein: CASRDPSSTDTQYF. This sequence joins TRBV6-5 and TRBJ2-3, with D hard to call. Between the trimmed V and J ends, which lost 6 bases and 0 bases, there was a span of 10 bases. The germline V gene has CDR1 MNHEY and CDR2 SVGAGI. The CDR3 spans 14 residues.

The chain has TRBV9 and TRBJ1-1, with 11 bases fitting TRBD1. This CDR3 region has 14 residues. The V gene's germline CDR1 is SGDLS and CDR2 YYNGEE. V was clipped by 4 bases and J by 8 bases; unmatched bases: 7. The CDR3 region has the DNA TGTGCCAGCAGCTCCCCGGACAGGGGGCGGGAAGCTTTCTTT. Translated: CASSSPDRGREAFF.